The T cell receptor beta chain described here comes from a study of blood T cell repertoires in COVID-19. Study at large: Acute and convalescent COVID-19 samples came from the United States, Italy and Spain. T cells, B-cell-depleted T cells, or PBMCs provided the cDNA or gDNA that served as material.

CDR3 length: 12 residues. The V gene's germline CDR1 is MRHNA and CDR2 SNTAGT. Losses at the gene ends were 11 bases for V and 7 bases for J; bases not matched to a gene: 3. In the source study's methods: Scientists estimated how many nucleated cells there were by amplifying reference gene primers. Clones were read by immunoSEQ multiplex PCR, and TCRdb kept only the in-frame ones, dropping some. That table gives V, J and clone size, and the DNA gave D and trimming. Of about 98,000 clones listed, more than 70% are singletons. V is TRBV6-4 and J is TRBJ2-1; 12 nucleotides agree with TRBD1. Sequences were obtained from peripheral blood. The sequence was obtained from an older man with acute or convalescent COVID-19. The CDR3 loop is CASGQGANEQFF. As DNA, the CDR3 is TGTGCCTCGGGACAGGGGGCGAATGAGCAGTTCTTC.